This T cell receptor (beta chain) was recorded in a study of cytomegalovirus exposure and HLA in healthy donors. General study points: Analyzed later, most CMV-associated TCR beta chains appeared HLA-restricted.

The PCR contained 60 Vbeta and 13 Jbeta primers. Repertoires were generated with immunoSEQ multiplex PCR, while TCRdb's copy carries only in-frame clones and drops some. Altogether thousands of clones are present, approximately 47% being singletons, with the ten largest covering about 6%. Per the germline V gene, CDR1 is SQVTM and CDR2 is ANQGSEA. This CDR3 contains 13 residues. The trim removed 6 bases at V and 4 bases at J, leaving 5 bases unmatched. This clone was found once. Antigen: not known. Material: PBMCs. The gene calls are TRBV29-1 and TRBJ1-3, with 8 nucleotides matching TRBD1. The clonotype was recovered from a man aged 25 to 45 in good health and CMV-seropositive. CDR3 region: CSVDRGTGNTIYF. DNA for the CDR3: TGCAGCGTCGACAGGGGAACGGGAAACACCATATATTTT.